The source of this T cell receptor (beta chain) is a study of regulatory T cells in long-lasting Graves disease. Findings and caveats of the study: Persistent patients shared more public clonotypes (over 2,500) than new patients (approximately 1,000). Thyroid tissue was not studied; only peripheral blood was.

The authors built TCR beta libraries using iRepertoire HTBI primers and Arm-PCR of CDR3 regions. Using its own MiXCR run on the multiplex PCR reads, TCRdb lists one record per CDR3 protein. The profile shows more than 350,000 distinct CDR3 sequences, roughly 23% of them singletons. Time point defined: persistent/refractory GD, antithyroid drugs over 5 years with positive TRAb. RNA extracted from PBMCs served as the sequencing template. This clonotype was counted between two and nine times. Antigen unknown. The sequences come from peripheral blood mononuclear cells (PBMCs), collected when the disease was refractory, from a patient treated with antithyroid drugs. The clonotype originates from a female donor with Graves disease.

Here the CDR3 DNA reads TGCAGTGCTAGAGATCCGGTAGCGGGAAACATTCAGTACTTC. Amino acids: CSARDPVAGNIQYF. The V call is TRBV20-1, the J call TRBJ2-4, with 7 bases matching TRBD2. Germline CDR1 and CDR2: DFQATT and SNEGSKA (reference sequence). This CDR3 region has 14 residues. The J segment lost 6 bases and the V segment lost 0 bases, leaving 5 bases of the junction unmatched.